These 23 T cell receptor beta chains share one sample of origin, sequenced in a study of CD4 T cells in relation to SARS-CoV-2 and coronaviruses. Before the COVID-19 pandemic, during about 2010-2018, CD4+ T cells were taken from unexposed donors. The table came from immunoSEQ multiplex PCR; TCRdb's copy has only in-frame clones and leaves some out. The sample consists of roughly 63,000 clones, about 94% of them appearing once. The sequenced sample consisted of naive CD4+ T cells from PBMCs. This sample's subset: naive CD4+ T cells isolated by negative enrichment. Source of these receptors: a human donor in good health.

The V and J genes are TRBV19 and TRBJ2-1; 8 nucleotides line up with TRBD2. The CDR3 is 14 amino acids. The germline CDR1 and CDR2 sequences are LNHDA and SQIVND (reference sequence). V shed 7 bases and J 9 bases; nucleotides not matched to a gene: 11. The CDR3: CASNFVEREFEQFF. The CDR3 DNA reads TGTGCCAGTAATTTCGTCGAGCGGGAGTTTGAGCAGTTCTTC.

CDR3 loop: CASSPRTSGTDTQYF. CDR3 DNA: TGTGCCAGCAGCCCGCGGACTAGCGGAACAGATACGCAGTATTTT. The chain employs TRBV14 and TRBJ2-3, with 10 bases fitting TRBD2. The V segment lost 4 bases and the J segment 3 bases; nucleotides outside the gene matches: 4. The CDR3 sequence is 15 residues long. Per the germline V gene, CDR1 is SGHDN and CDR2 is FVKESK.

V gene TRBV7-2 combines with J gene TRBJ2-7; 13 bases are shared with TRBD2. With 1 base clipped from V and 7 bases from J, the junction kept 16 bases outside the gene matches. Per the germline V gene, CDR1 is SGHTA and CDR2 is FQGNSA. CDR3 length: 19 residues. Written as DNA, the CDR3 is TGTGCCAGCAGCTTAGAGGGGGGACTAGCGGGGCGCTGGGGCCTTGAGCAGTACTTC. This gives the protein CASSLEGGLAGRWGLEQYF.

The chain uses TRBV7-2 and TRBJ2-1; D gene ambiguous. Germline V gene lookup returns CDR1 SGHTA and CDR2 FQGNSA. V lost 2 bases and J lost 7, with 9 bases in between. The CDR3 sequence is 13 residues long. The DNA of the CDR3 is TGTGCCAGCAGCTTACCGGGCCTTAATGAGCAGTTCTTC. It translates to CASSLPGLNEQFF. The full variable domain, completed using reference TRBV7-2 and TRBJ2-1, is GAGVSQSPSNKVTEKGKDVELRCDPISGHTALYWYRQSLGQGLEFLIYFQGNSAPDKSGLPSDRFSAERTGGSVSTLTIQRTQQEDSAVYLCASSLPGLNEQFFGPGTRLTVL.

The chain combines TRBV5-1 with TRBJ1-6; no reliable D call. From germline, CDR1 is SGHRS and CDR2 YFSETQ. The V end lost 2 bases, the J end lost 7 bases, and 13 bases lay between the germline ends. The CDR3 extends over 15 amino acids. As DNA, the CDR3 is TGCGCCAGCAGCTTAGGAACAGAACGGAATTCACCCCTCCACTTT. It encodes CASSLGTERNSPLHF.

CDR3 amino acids: CGSRDRVNTEAFF. In DNA form, the CDR3 reads TGTGGATCACGGGACAGGGTGAACACTGAAGCTTTCTTT. This rearrangement joins TRBV19 to TRBJ1-1; 9 bases line up with TRBD1. Germline values: CDR1 LNHDA, CDR2 SQIVND (reference sequence). The CDR3 contains 13 residues. Looking up the rest from reference TRBV19 and TRBJ1-1 gives the full variable domain: DGGITQSPKYLFRKEGQNVTLSCEQNLNHDAMYWYRQDPGQGLRLIYYSQIVNDFQKGDIAEGYSVSREKKESFPLTVTSAQKNPTAFYLCGSRDRVNTEAFFGQGTRLTVV.

The CDR3 DNA reads as TGTGCCAGCAGTGGGGGTGAGGGTATGAATGAAAAACTGTTTTTT. Residues: CASSGGEGMNEKLFF. The chain couples TRBV2 to TRBJ1-4; D is uncertain. The CDR3 length is 15 residues. V lost 4 bases, J lost 5 bases, and 14 bases lay in between. CDR1 SNHLY and CDR2 FYNNEI come from the germline V gene.

This clone was detected only a few times. V and J are TRBV5-1 and TRBJ1-2; 7 positions match TRBD1. This CDR3 region has 14 residues. Germline CDR1 and CDR2: SGHRS and YFSETQ. V dropped 4 bases and J dropped 5; count of bases not matched to a gene: 8. The chain's CDR3 is CASSPPGQTYGYTF. The CDR3 DNA sequence: TGCGCCAGCAGCCCTCCGGGACAGACTTATGGCTACACCTTC.

The table lists this clone with a count of one. CDR3 in amino acids: CASELSGLEPYEQYF. In nucleotides, the CDR3 is TGTGCCAGCGAACTTTCGGGACTTGAGCCCTACGAGCAGTACTTC. The chain employs TRBV5-6 and TRBJ2-7; D is possibly TRBD2 (6 bases). CDR3 size: 15 residues. Trimming took 7 bases from V and 2 from J, leaving 19 bases between them. In germline, CDR1 is SGHDT, CDR2 YYEEEE.

V is TRBV5-1 and J is TRBJ2-2; D is unclear. Trimming left V 0 bases short and J 3 bases short, with 9 bases between. The CDR3 length is 15 residues. Germline assignment: CDR1 SGHRS and CDR2 YFSETQ. DNA of the CDR3: TGCGCCAGCAGCTTGGGGGTACGGGACACCGGGGAGCTGTTTTTT. As protein: CASSLGVRDTGELFF. Looking up the rest from reference TRBV5-1 and TRBJ2-2 gives the full variable domain: KAGVTQTPRYLIKTRGQQVTLSCSPISGHRSVSWYQQTPGQGLQFLFEYFSETQRNKGNFPGRFSGRQFSNSRSEMNVSTLELGDSALYLCASSLGVRDTGELFFGEGSRLTVL.

The V gene is TRBV7-3, the J gene TRBJ2-2, with D tentatively TRBD1 (6 bases). The CDR3 is 16 residues long. V was clipped by 5 bases and J by 4 bases, with 17 bases between them. Germline CDR1 and CDR2: SGHTA and FQGTGA. CDR3 sequence (DNA): TGTGCCAGCAGCCAAAACCCAACAGGGCGCACCGGGGAGCTGTTTTTT. Translated, it gives CASSQNPTGRTGELFF.

This sequence joins TRBV19 and TRBJ2-2, with 7 bases that match TRBD2. The CDR3 is 10 residues long. Germline CDR1 LNHDA, CDR2 SQIVND (reference sequence). Trimming removed 11 bases from V and 6 bases from J; junction bases left unmatched: 0. The CDR3 protein is CAAGAGELFF. The CDR3, as DNA: TGTGCCGCGGGGGCCGGGGAGCTGTTTTTT.

The rearrangement uses TRBV7-3 and TRBJ2-2; possibly TRBD1 for D (6 bases). Trimming removed 5 bases at V and 5 bases at J, with 9 bases between. CDR1 and CDR2 from the germline V gene are SGHTA and FQGTGA. CDR3 length: 13 amino acids. CDR3 region: CASSPQGTGELFF. For the CDR3, the DNA is TGTGCCAGCAGCCCACAGGGAACCGGGGAGCTGTTTTTT.

This clone was observed a handful of times. This chain links TRBV10-1 with TRBJ1-2, with 8 bases lining up with TRBD1. V was pared by 4 bases and J by 2 bases, with 6 bases of the junction left unmatched. CDR1 is WNHNN, CDR2 SYGVQD, per germline (reference sequence). The CDR3 extends over 15 amino acids. The CDR3 sequence: CASSGRDRINYGYTF. The CDR3, as DNA: TGCGCCAGCAGTGGCCGGGACAGGATAAACTATGGCTACACCTTC.

The gene calls are TRBV24-1 and TRBJ2-3, with D possibly TRBD1 on 6 matching bases. The CDR3 loop spans 17 amino acids. The germline gives CDR1 KGHDR, CDR2 SFDVKD. Deletions cut 5 bases from V and 4 bases from J, with 21 bases between. The CDR3 reads CATSAASPGAFADTQYF. For the CDR3, the DNA is TGTGCCACCAGTGCCGCCTCCCCAGGGGCGTTTGCAGATACGCAGTATTTT.

The chain links TRBV27 to TRBJ1-2; D remains ambiguous. Trimming took 6 bases from V and 6 from J, leaving 14 bases between them. The CDR3 is made up of 13 amino acids. Germline CDR1 and CDR2: MNHEY and SMNVEV (reference sequence). CDR3 DNA sequence: TGTGCCAGCAGCTCGATAGGACGGGATGGCTACACCTTC. Its protein product is CASSSIGRDGYTF.

The gene calls are TRBV19 and TRBJ2-2; weak D call: TRBD2 (5 bases). Germline-derived CDR1 and CDR2 are LNHDA and SQIVND (reference sequence). V was pared by 4 bases and J by 6 bases, with 18 bases between. The CDR3 sequence is 16 residues long. CDR3 sequence (DNA): TGTGCCAGTAGTACCACCATCGGACTGCGACCCGGGGAGCTGTTTTTT. It specifies CASSTTIGLRPGELFF. The whole variable domain, filled in from reference TRBV19 and TRBJ2-2, reads DGGITQSPKYLFRKEGQNVTLSCEQNLNHDAMYWYRQDPGQGLRLIYYSQIVNDFQKGDIAEGYSVSREKKESFPLTVTSAQKNPTAFYLCASSTTIGLRPGELFFGEGSRLTVL.

The chain is built from TRBV27 and TRBJ2-5, with a possible D match to TRBD1 (7 bases). The CDR3 loop spans 17 amino acids. V lost 0 bases to trimming and J lost 4 bases, with 18 bases between them. CDR1 is MNHEY and CDR2 is SMNVEV in the germline V gene (reference sequence). The DNA for the CDR3 is TGTGCCAGCAGTTTATCGGGGGCAGGGGGGCAGGTAGAGACCCAGTACTTC. Residues: CASSLSGAGGQVETQYF.

This chain joins TRBV5-1 and TRBJ2-7; TRBD2 is a possible D gene (6 bases). Germline assignment: CDR1 SGHRS and CDR2 YFSETQ. The CDR3 extends over 11 amino acids. Trimming removed 4 bases at V and 4 bases at J, with 6 bases between. CDR3 loop: CASSREYEQYF. CDR3 sequence (DNA): TGCGCCAGCAGCCGGGAGTACGAGCAGTACTTC.

The rearrangement uses TRBV7-2 and TRBJ2-7; no definite D call. V gave up 0 bases and J gave up 2 bases, with 5 bases separating them. The CDR3 runs 13 residues. In germline, CDR1 is SGHTA, CDR2 FQGNSA. DNA of the CDR3: TGTGCCAGCAGCTTAGCTAGTACCTACGAGCAGTACTTC. Protein sequence: CASSLASTYEQYF.

The chain couples TRBV10-1 to TRBJ2-1; the match to TRBD2 covers 10 bases. The germline V gene has CDR1 WNHNN and CDR2 SYGVQD (reference sequence). The CDR3 totals 15 residues. The trim removed 3 bases at V and 7 bases at J, leaving 6 bases unmatched. CDR3: CASSDPGLAWNEQFF. In DNA form, the CDR3 reads TGCGCCAGCAGTGATCCGGGACTAGCGTGGAATGAGCAGTTCTTC.

The chain links TRBV18 to TRBJ2-7; D gene ambiguous. Germline CDR1 KGHSH, CDR2 LQKENI. V shed 3 bases and J shed 3 bases, with 9 bases lying between them. The CDR3 contains 13 residues. CDR3 sequence: CASSPGYSYEQYF. The CDR3 nucleotides read TGTGCCAGCTCACCGGGGTACAGCTACGAGCAGTACTTC.

The table lists this clone with a few counts. The chain couples TRBV3-1 (or the pseudogene TRBV3-2) to TRBJ2-7, with no clear D. This CDR3 spans 11 amino acids. V was cut by 5 bases and J by 2 bases, with 4 bases left in between. Germline CDR1 and CDR2: LGHDT and YNNKEL (reference sequence). CDR3 region: CASSTPYEQYF. CDR3 in DNA: TGTGCCAGCAGCACCCCCTACGAGCAGTACTTC.